The 26 T cell receptor beta chains given below trace back to one sample, sequenced in a study of T cells in narcolepsy. The assay was immunoSEQ multiplex PCR, and TCRdb's table has in-frame clones only and misses some. The sample consists of 18,000 or so clones, 85% to 90% of them appearing once. Sequencing was carried out using memory (CD45RA-) CD4+ T cells from blood. The receptor source for this set is a human donor in good health.

The genes are TRBV18 and TRBJ1-3, with 7 nucleotides matching TRBD1. The length of the CDR3 is 14 residues. V was pared by 5 bases and J by 2 bases, with 3 bases of the junction left unmatched. CDR1 and CDR2 from the germline V gene are KGHSH and LQKENI. CDR3 DNA sequence: TGTGCCAGCTCAAGGGACAGCCCTGGAAACACCATATATTTT. It specifies CASSRDSPGNTIYF.

On this clone itself: The same CDR3 also results from other DNA sequences found in this sample. The chain recombines TRBV6-5 with TRBJ2-5, with no clear D. The CDR3 contains 11 residues. Germline V gives CDR1 MNHEY, CDR2 SVGAGI. Deletions cut 3 bases from V and 5 bases from J, with 4 bases between. CDR3 DNA sequence: TGTGCCAGCAGTTATCTGGAGACCCAGTACTTC. Its protein is CASSYLETQYF.

The chain is built from TRBV6-5 and TRBJ1-5; D is undetermined. The V end was cut by 5 bases, the J end by 0 bases, with 11 bases between. The CDR3 runs to 15 residues. Germline assignment: CDR1 MNHEY and CDR2 SVGAGI. CDR3 in amino acids: CASSKIRNSNQPQHF. CDR3 bases: TGTGCCAGCAGTAAGATACGGAATAGCAATCAGCCCCAGCATTTT.

This clone was counted a single time. This sequence joins TRBV7-3 and TRBJ2-3; D is perhaps TRBD2 (7 bases). This CDR3 is built from 16 residues. Trimming cost V 1 base and J 5 bases, with 16 bases left between them. The germline CDR1 and CDR2 sequences are SGHTA and FQGTGA. In DNA, the CDR3 is TGTGCCAGCAGCTTAAATGGGGGGGCGTCCGTAGATACGCAGTATTTT. It translates to CASSLNGGASVDTQYF.

This CDR3 is CASSDSLAQPAGAGYTF. The CDR3 DNA reads TGTGCCAGCAGCGACAGTCTCGCACAGCCGGCGGGAGCTGGCTACACCTTC. The chain couples TRBV7-2 to TRBJ1-2; maybe TRBD1 (5 bases). Deletions cut 5 bases from V and 7 bases from J, with 26 bases between. The germline V gene encodes CDR1 SGHTA and CDR2 FQGNSA. The CDR3 sequence is 17 residues long.

The rearrangement links TRBV6-5 to TRBJ1-1; D may be TRBD1 (5 bases). The CDR3 extends over 14 amino acids. V lost 2 bases and J 2 bases, leaving 9 bases between the germline ends. Germline lookup yields CDR1 MNHEY and CDR2 SVGAGI. The CDR3 loop reads CASSYRQFNTEAFF. CDR3 DNA: TGTGCCAGCAGTTACCGACAGTTTAACACTGAAGCTTTCTTT.

The CDR3 protein is CASSPMEGGPEAFF. The DNA of the CDR3 is TGTGCCAGCAGTCCGATGGAGGGCGGCCCTGAAGCTTTCTTT. The chain couples TRBV6-4 to TRBJ1-1; D call uncertain. This CDR3 comprises 14 residues. V was cut by 5 bases and J by 6 bases, with 16 bases left in between. Germline V gene data show CDR1 as MRHNA and CDR2 as SNTAGT.

CDR3 bases: TGCAGCGTTGTTCGGGACACTGAAGCTTTCTTT. Amino acid sequence: CSVVRDTEAFF. This rearrangement joins TRBV29-1 to TRBJ1-1; D call uncertain. In germline, CDR1 is SQVTM, CDR2 ANQGSEA. V was trimmed by 4 bases and J by 3 bases, leaving 6 bases between them. The CDR3 consists of 11 residues.

The CDR3 bases are TGTGCCAGCAGCCGTCGGACTAGCGGGAGGGGGACCGGGGAGCTGTTTTTT. The encoded protein is CASSRRTSGRGTGELFF. This chain uses TRBV7-2 with TRBJ2-2; TRBD2 agrees at 15 bases. The CDR3 has 17 amino acids. Germline V gene sequence: CDR1 SGHTA, CDR2 FQGNSA. Unmatched junction bases numbered 6, after V lost 5 bases and J lost 5 bases.

This chain connects TRBV20-1 to TRBJ2-4, with TRBD2 as a possible D gene (5 bases). CDR3 size: 11 residues. V shed 5 bases and J shed 9 bases, with 11 bases lying between them. The germline V gene encodes CDR1 DFQATT and CDR2 SNEGSKA (reference sequence). The CDR3 protein is CSAPSRGIQYF. CDR3 in DNA: TGCAGTGCTCCGAGTCGGGGCATTCAGTACTTC.

The chain links TRBV11-3 to TRBJ2-7; no clear D gene. The CDR3 runs 12 residues. V gave up 4 bases and J gave up 0 bases, with 4 bases separating them. CDR1 and CDR2 (germline): SGHNT, YENEEA. CDR3 in amino acids: CASSSSSYEQYF. CDR3 nucleotide sequence: TGTGCCAGCAGCTCAAGCTCCTACGAGCAGTACTTC.

V and J are TRBV14 and TRBJ2-5, with D tentatively TRBD1 (6 bases). V shed 5 bases and J shed 11 bases, with 24 bases lying between them. Looked up from germline, CDR1 is SGHDN and CDR2 is FVKESK. The CDR3 covers 15 residues. CDR3 sequence reads: CASSAGGWTAWGQYF. The CDR3 DNA follows: TGTGCCAGCAGCGCTGGGGGTTGGACAGCGTGGGGGCAGTACTTC.

This clone has a single count. The V call is TRBV7-8, the J call TRBJ1-6, with 10 bases aligning to TRBD1. The CDR3 is 17 amino acids. V trimming: 8 bases; J trimming: 0 bases; junction bases outside the gene matches: 7. CDR1 is SGHVS, CDR2 FQNEAQ, per germline. CDR3 DNA sequence: TGTGCCAGCGGACAGGGGGGATTAAGCTCCTATAATTCACCCCTCCACTTT. Translated, it gives CASGQGGLSSYNSPLHF.

J is TRBJ2-1 and V is TRBV9; D unclear. Trimming cost V 4 bases and J 6 bases, with 8 bases left between them. This CDR3 comprises 12 residues. Germline V gene data show CDR1 as SGDLS and CDR2 as YYNGEE. CDR3: CASSPHGNEQFF. The CDR3 DNA reads TGTGCCAGCAGCCCCCACGGCAATGAGCAGTTCTTC.

The CDR3 spells CASSLVSQSGGYTF. In DNA form, the CDR3 reads TGCGCCAGCAGCTTGGTTTCCCAATCTGGTGGCTACACCTTC. The chain uses TRBV5-1 and TRBJ1-2; no clear D gene. CDR3 length equals 14 residues. V lost 0 bases to trimming and J lost 7 bases, with 13 bases between them. Germline V gene data show CDR1 as SGHRS and CDR2 as YFSETQ.

This clone was detected a few times. The rearrangement joins TRBV6-4 to TRBJ2-5, with TRBD2 identical over 7 bases. The CDR3 consists of 15 residues. Germline CDR1 MRHNA, CDR2 SNTAGT. The J segment lost 3 bases and the V segment lost 0 bases, leaving 4 bases of the junction unmatched. CDR3 DNA sequence: TGTGCCAGCAGTGACTCGATCGGGGGGAAAGAGACCCAGTACTTC. Its protein product is CASSDSIGGKETQYF.

The rearrangement uses TRBV30 and TRBJ2-2; D might be TRBD2 (6 bases). The CDR3 is made up of 15 amino acids. The germline gives CDR1 GTSNPN, CDR2 SVGIG (reference sequence). The V end lost 2 bases, the J end lost 5 bases, and 15 bases lay between the germline ends. The CDR3 here is CAWSLPGAGTGELFF. CDR3 nucleotide sequence: TGTGCCTGGAGTTTGCCGGGAGCGGGTACCGGGGAGCTGTTTTTT.

This chain uses TRBV27 with TRBJ1-1, with a weak D call TRBD1 (6 bases). V was trimmed by 3 bases and J by 7 bases, leaving 12 bases between them. This CDR3 spans 13 amino acids. Germline CDR1 and CDR2: MNHEY and SMNVEV (reference sequence). The CDR3, as DNA: TGTGCCAGCAGTTTCGTGGCAGGGGTTGAAGCTTTCTTT. Its protein product is CASSFVAGVEAFF.

This rearrangement joins TRBV2 to TRBJ2-5; perhaps TRBD2 as D (7 bases). With 7 bases removed from V and 0 bases from J, the gap between germline ends came to 15 bases. This CDR3 region has 15 residues. CDR1 is SNHLY, CDR2 FYNNEI, per germline. DNA of the CDR3: TGTGCCAGCATCCGGGGGGCAGGTAACCAAGAGACCCAGTACTTC. It codes for CASIRGAGNQETQYF.

This rearrangement joins TRBV28 to TRBJ2-7; D is unresolved. The CDR3 runs 15 residues. The ends were cut back, 6 bases at V and 3 bases at J, with 18 bases in the middle. In germline, CDR1 is MDHEN, CDR2 SYDVKM. DNA for the CDR3: TGTGCCAGCAGCCTCCTGTTTATGGGCAGCTACGAGCAGTACTTC. Amino acid sequence: CASSLLFMGSYEQYF.

This clone has a single count. The rearrangement links TRBV5-5 to TRBJ1-3; D unclear. This CDR3 spans 16 amino acids. CDR1 is SGHKS and CDR2 is YYEKEE in the germline V gene (reference sequence). V was clipped by 4 bases and J by 4 bases, with 18 bases between them. The CDR3 loop reads CASSLERGVSGNTIYF. For the CDR3, the DNA is TGTGCCAGCAGCCTAGAGCGTGGGGTCTCCGGAAACACCATATATTTT.

The chain has TRBV30 and TRBJ1-4; D might be TRBD1 (5 bases). The CDR3 runs to 14 residues. V lost 1 base, J lost 4 bases, and 10 bases lay in between. Germline V gene sequence: CDR1 GTSNPN, CDR2 SVGIG (reference sequence). Here the CDR3 reads CAWSGRGDNEKLFF. The CDR3 DNA is TGTGCCTGGAGTGGAAGAGGGGATAATGAAAAACTGTTTTTT.

CDR3 protein: CASGLLAGGAEQFF. For the CDR3, the DNA is TGTGCTAGTGGTTTGCTAGCGGGAGGCGCTGAGCAGTTCTTC. The rearrangement joins TRBV12-5 to TRBJ2-1, with 11 bases fitting TRBD2. Trimming at V came to 2 bases and at J to 9 bases, leaving 3 bases not matched to a gene. The CDR3 length is 14 residues. From germline, CDR1 is LGHNT and CDR2 FRNRAP. Based on the CDR3 plus reference TRBV12-5 and TRBJ2-1, the full variable domain is DARVTQTPRHKVTEMGQEVTMRCQPILGHNTVFWYRQTMMQGLELLAYFRNRAPLDDSGMPKDRFSAEMPDATLATLKIQPSEPRDSAVYFCASGLLAGGAEQFFGPGTRLTVL.

A few counts support this clone. The chain carries TRBV7-2 and TRBJ2-3; the D gene is possibly TRBD2 (6 bases). This CDR3 has 15 amino acids. CDR1 and CDR2 from the germline V gene are SGHTA and FQGNSA. Trimming removed 4 bases at V and 2 bases at J, with 13 bases between. CDR3: CASSSQGLNTDTQYF. CDR3 in DNA: TGTGCCAGCAGCTCTCAAGGACTAAACACAGATACGCAGTATTTT.

This chain joins TRBV15 and TRBJ1-3, with a weak D call TRBD1 (5 bases). V gave up 1 base and J gave up 4 bases, with 17 bases separating them. Germline loops: CDR1 LNHNV, CDR2 YYDKDF (reference sequence). CDR3 length: 17 residues. As DNA, the CDR3 is TGTGCCACCAGCAGAGGCCTTGGCGGGCAGGGCGGAAACACCATATATTTT. Translated: CATSRGLGGQGGNTIYF.

This chain connects TRBV29-1 to TRBJ1-2; weak D call: TRBD1 (5 bases). The CDR3 runs 14 residues. CDR1 is SQVTM and CDR2 is ANQGSEA in the germline V gene. Trimming left V 0 bases short and J 7 bases short, with 15 bases between. The CDR3 sequence is CSVEEAQGLGGYTF. The DNA of the CDR3 is TGCAGCGTTGAAGAGGCCCAGGGATTAGGTGGCTACACCTTC.